The text below deals with one T cell receptor beta chain. Germline V gene sequence: CDR1 MNHEY, CDR2 SMNVEV (reference sequence). The J segment lost 7 bases and the V segment lost 2 bases, leaving 3 bases of the junction unmatched. This CDR3 region has 13 residues. This record belongs to a study of cytomegalovirus exposure and HLA in healthy donors. Both 60 Vbeta primers and 13 Jbeta primers went into the PCR. Clones were read by immunoSEQ multiplex PCR, and TCRdb kept only the in-frame ones, dropping some. This table holds about 85,000 clones, 60% to 85% found once. The source of this sequence is a boy aged 5-17 years in good health and CMV-seronegative. The V gene is TRBV27, the J gene TRBJ1-2; TRBD1 agrees at 8 bases. The sample was PBMCs. CDR3 DNA: TGTGCCAGCAGTTTAGCAGGGGGCCGTGGCTACACCTTC. This translates into CASSLAGGRGYTF.